Listed here are 27 T cell receptor beta chains from one sample, sequenced in a study of blood T cells in healthy people across ages. A second PCR, run for about 7 to 11 cycles, used a sample-barcoded 5' primer plus a J-beta primer mix. TCRdb re-derived calls from the 5' RACE reads in MiXCR, one entry per CDR3 protein. The data hold around 650,000 distinct CDR3 sequences, with 32% observed a single time. Sequencing input: blood. The source of these receptors is an elderly woman in good health.

This clonotype has a count of ten or more. This chain joins TRBV20-1 and TRBJ2-3, with 7 bases matching TRBD2. The CDR3 has 14 amino acids. V shed 5 bases, J shed 4 bases, and the junction held 9 bases outside the gene matches. Germline V gene data show CDR1 as DFQATT and CDR2 as SNEGSKA (reference sequence). The CDR3 coding sequence is TGCAGTGCTGAGCAGCCGGGACTATCAGATACGCAGTATTTT. This gives the protein CSAEQPGLSDTQYF.

On this clonotype: At one of its ends the junction is not consistent with the germline gene, which may arise from a read error. V and J are TRBV7-9 and TRBJ1-4; D not resolved. This CDR3 is 16 amino acids long. CDR1 and CDR2 from the germline V gene are SEHNR and FQNEAQ (reference sequence). The CDR3: CTSSSEWGSTHEKLFF. CDR3 sequence (DNA): TGTACCAGCAGTTCCGAGTGGGGTTCTACTCACGAAAAACTGTTTTTT. The whole variable domain, filled in from reference TRBV7-9 and TRBJ1-4, reads DTGVSQNPRHKITKRGQNVTFRCDPISEHNRLYWYRQTLGQGPEFLTYFQNEAQLEKSRLLSDRFSAERPKGSFSTLEIQRTEQGDSAMYLCTSSSEWGSTHEKLFFGSGTQLSVL.

A word on this clonotype: Mismatch with germline at one junction end may stem from a read error. This sequence joins TRBV28 and TRBJ1-2; D is unresolved. CDR1 and CDR2 (germline): MDHEN, SYDVKM. The CDR3 sequence is 13 residues long. Written as DNA, the CDR3 is TGTGCCAACAGTTTGAGTCAGAACTATGGCTACACCTTC. Translated, it gives CANSLSQNYGYTF.

The chain has TRBV28 and TRBJ2-1, with 13 bases that match TRBD2. V was clipped by 2 bases and J by 0 bases; unmatched bases: 13. The germline CDR1 and CDR2 sequences are MDHEN and SYDVKM. The CDR3 length is 21 residues. Written as DNA, the CDR3 is TGTGCCAGCAGTTTACCTCCTCACGGGACTAGCGGGGTAAGCTCCTACAATGAGCAGTTCTTC. The encoded protein is CASSLPPHGTSGVSSYNEQFF.

This clonotype was recorded at least ten times. The gene calls are TRBV9 and TRBJ2-3, with D perhaps matching TRBD1 or TRBD2 (5 bases each). CDR1 and CDR2 (germline): SGDLS, YYNGEE. The CDR3 contains 14 residues. Between the trimmed V and J ends, which lost 4 bases and 3 bases, there was a span of 12 bases. Here the CDR3 DNA reads TGTGCCAGCAGCACAGCGGCAGGGACAGATACGCAGTATTTT. This sequence encodes CASSTAAGTDTQYF.

The rearrangement uses TRBV7-2 and TRBJ2-3; 10 bases fit TRBD2. The CDR3 length is 16 residues. The J segment lost 1 base and the V segment lost 5 bases, leaving 6 bases of the junction unmatched. CDR1 SGHTA and CDR2 FQGNSA come from the germline V gene. CDR3 residues: CASSQLAGVGTDTQYF. The CDR3, as DNA: TGTGCCAGCAGCCAGCTAGCGGGGGTGGGCACAGATACGCAGTATTTT.

V is TRBV27 and J is TRBJ2-7; possible D gene TRBD2, 5 bases. The V gene lost 6 bases and the J gene lost 0 bases, with 15 bases spanning the gap. The CDR3 has 15 amino acids. Germline V gene data show CDR1 as MNHEY and CDR2 as SMNVEV (reference sequence). In nucleotides, the CDR3 is TGTGCCAGCAGCTCCCGGGGAGTCCTCTCCTACGAGCAGTACTTC. Its translation is CASSSRGVLSYEQYF.

The J gene is TRBJ1-1, the V gene TRBV20-1; D is unresolved. The CDR3 has 13 residues. With 7 bases removed from V and 2 bases from J, the gap between germline ends came to 14 bases. Germline CDR1 reads DFQATT; CDR2 reads SNEGSKA (reference sequence). The CDR3 reads CSVTRTPNTEAFF. CDR3 coding DNA: TGCAGTGTCACGAGGACCCCAAACACTGAAGCTTTCTTT.

This sequence joins TRBV29-1 and TRBJ2-3, with 13 bases that match TRBD2. Germline lookup yields CDR1 SQVTM and CDR2 ANQGSEA. Trimming removed 5 bases from V and 3 bases from J; junction bases left unmatched: 11. The CDR3 is 17 amino acids. CDR3 sequence reads: CSVSGLAGVLWTDTQYF. The CDR3 DNA sequence: TGCAGCGTTTCAGGACTAGCGGGAGTTTTGTGGACAGATACGCAGTATTTT.

This clonotype occurred many times. The J gene is TRBJ1-2, the V gene TRBV7-9; weak D call: TRBD1 (5 bases). The V gene lost 3 bases and the J gene lost 7 bases, with 9 bases spanning the gap. In germline, CDR1 is SEHNR, CDR2 FQNEAQ (reference sequence). This CDR3 comprises 12 residues. The CDR3 DNA follows: TGTGCCAGCAGCTTGACAGTCGGTGGCTACACCTTC. Translation gives CASSLTVGGYTF.

Remarks on this clonotype: Without the conserved terminal phenylalanine or tryptophan, this CDR3 likely stems from a read error. The chain joins TRBV5-1 to TRBJ2-1, with 7 nucleotides matching TRBD1. The CDR3 length is 16 residues. Germline V gene sequence: CDR1 SGHRS, CDR2 YFSETQ. The ends lost 5 bases at V and 3 bases at J; junction bases unmatched: 11. CDR3 sequence: CASRPNRDSFYNEQFV. The CDR3 nucleotides are TGCGCCAGCAGACCCAACCGGGACAGCTTCTACAATGAGCAGTTCGTC.

In its sample, this clonotype was seen a few times. The V gene is TRBV5-1, the J gene TRBJ1-2; 8 positions agree with TRBD1. The CDR3 spans 18 residues. CDR1 and CDR2 from the germline V gene are SGHRS and YFSETQ. V shed 6 bases, J shed 3 bases, and the junction held 19 bases outside the gene matches. CDR3 sequence (DNA): TGCGCCAGCAACAAAGACGGACAGGGCGGGTACTTCGACTATGGCTACACCTTC. Protein: CASNKDGQGGYFDYGYTF.

Points on this clonotype: A single base separates this from a much larger clone, so it may be a read error. The J gene is TRBJ2-6, the V gene TRBV30; D may be TRBD2 (6 bases). This CDR3 is 14 amino acids long. CDR1 and CDR2 (germline): GTSNPN, SVGIG (reference sequence). CDR3 sequence reads: CAWTGDSGANVPTF. The CDR3 region has the DNA TGTGCCTGGACCGGGGACTCTGGGGCCAACGTCCCGACTTTC.

CDR3 nucleotide sequence: TGTGCCAGCAGCCTGGACCCGGGAGGGGAAAACATTCAGTACTTC. Translated: CASSLDPGGENIQYF. V gene TRBV5-4 combines with J gene TRBJ2-4; TRBD2 matches 8 bases. The V and J ends lost 4 bases and 5 bases, in that order; junction bases with no gene match: 8. The CDR3 totals 15 residues. Germline V lookup: CDR1 SGHNT, CDR2 YYREEE (reference sequence).

This clonotype was recorded a few times. The chain joins TRBV7-9 to TRBJ2-4, with D hard to call. The J call is doubtful: the DNA matches TRBJ2-7 better. The CDR3 has 14 amino acids. In germline, CDR1 is SEHNR, CDR2 FQNEAQ (reference sequence). Here the CDR3 DNA reads TGTGCCAGCAGCTTAGGAGGACCCACCTACGAGCAGTACTTC. It encodes CASSLGGPTYEQYF.

The chain employs TRBV5-1 and TRBJ2-3; 9 bases align to TRBD2. Per germline, CDR1 SGHRS and CDR2 YFSETQ. V trimming: 0 bases; J trimming: 8 bases; junction bases outside the gene matches: 10. CDR3 length: 16 amino acids. In nucleotides, the CDR3 is TGCGCCAGCAGCTTGGATCGCGGGGGGGCGATCCCTACGCAGTATTTT. Protein: CASSLDRGGAIPTQYF.

The V gene is TRBV7-9, the J gene TRBJ1-1; no firm D call. CDR1 is SEHNR and CDR2 is FQNEAQ in the germline V gene (reference sequence). CDR3 length: 16 amino acids. Trimming stripped 4 bases from V and 3 bases from J, with 18 bases between. CDR3 coding DNA: TGTGCCAGCAGCTCCAACGGTTGGGGAGGTGACACTGAAGCTTTCTTT. This gives the protein CASSSNGWGGDTEAFF.

As regards this clonotype: This sequence may be a read error, since a much larger clone differs from it by one base. CDR3 DNA: TGTGCCAGCAGCTTGGTGGTAGTGGGGGGCCTAGAGACCCAGTACTTC. This translates into CASSLVVVGGLETQYF. The chain employs TRBV5-6 and TRBJ2-5; D is perhaps TRBD1 or TRBD2 (6 bases each). The length of the CDR3 is 16 residues. CDR1 and CDR2 (germline): SGHDT, YYEEEE. V was cut by 0 bases and J by 4 bases, with 16 bases left in between.

A single count supports this clonotype. The chain joins TRBV7-8 to TRBJ2-7, with a possible D match to TRBD2 (6 bases). The V gene's germline CDR1 is SGHVS and CDR2 FQNEAQ. The CDR3 loop spans 15 amino acids. Trimming removed 5 bases at V and 12 bases at J, with 26 bases between. This CDR3 is CASSPRAGRENIPYF. The CDR3 nucleotides are TGTGCCAGCAGCCCGAGGGCGGGACGGGAAAACATTCCGTACTTC.

This clonotype was observed at least ten times. This chain connects TRBV7-2 to TRBJ2-3, with 12 bases lining up with TRBD2. The trim removed 1 base at V and 2 bases at J, leaving 1 base unmatched. The length of the CDR3 is 16 residues. Germline loops: CDR1 SGHTA, CDR2 FQGNSA. CDR3 residues: CASSLGTSGVTDTQYF. The CDR3 DNA is TGTGCCAGCAGCTTAGGGACTAGCGGGGTCACAGATACGCAGTATTTT. Using reference TRBV7-2 and TRBJ2-3 for the parts outside the CDR3, the full variable domain is GAGVSQSPSNKVTEKGKDVELRCDPISGHTALYWYRQSLGQGLEFLIYFQGNSAPDKSGLPSDRFSAERTGGSVSTLTIQRTQQEDSAVYLCASSLGTSGVTDTQYFGPGTRLTVL.

The rearrangement uses TRBV20-1 and TRBJ2-5, with D tentatively TRBD1 or TRBD2 (5 bases each). The CDR3 consists of 14 residues. The germline V and J ends were trimmed by 7 bases and 3 bases, with 18 bases remaining between them. CDR1 DFQATT and CDR2 SNEGSKA come from the germline V gene (reference sequence). DNA for the CDR3: TGCAGTGTTGGGACCAGGACGGATGAAGAGACCCAGTACTTC. Encoded protein: CSVGTRTDEETQYF.

This clonotype was seen ten or more times. The CDR3 bases are TGCGCCAGCAGCTTAGCCGGCAAGAGCTCCTACAATGAGCAGTTCTTC. This codes for CASSLAGKSSYNEQFF. The chain is built from TRBV5-1 and TRBJ2-1, with D unresolved. Germline V CDR1 and CDR2: SGHRS, YFSETQ. The CDR3 spans 16 residues. Trimming took 2 bases from V and 0 from J, leaving 12 bases between them.

This rearrangement joins TRBV6-2 or TRBV6-3 to TRBJ1-1; 11 bases map to TRBD1. Germline V gene data show CDR1 as MNHEY and CDR2 as SVGEGT. V lost 2 bases to trimming and J lost 4 bases; unmatched junction nucleotides: 12. The CDR3 has 18 amino acids. The CDR3 here is CASSYPSGQGVRGTEAFF. The DNA of the CDR3 is TGTGCCAGCAGTTACCCTTCGGGACAGGGGGTCAGAGGCACTGAAGCTTTCTTT.

This clonotype has just a few counts. The chain has TRBV29-1 and TRBJ1-1, with TRBD1 matching 7 bases. CDR1 and CDR2 (germline): SQVTM, ANQGSEA. There are 12 residues in the CDR3. V lost 6 bases and J lost 5; bases outside the gene matches: 6. The CDR3 region has the DNA TGCAGCGTGAGGGGGCTCGGAACTGAAGCTTTCTTT. Its translation: CSVRGLGTEAFF.

This clonotype was recorded at least ten times. The chain's CDR3 is CASRPLGEDTQYF. The CDR3 DNA reads as TGCGCCAGCAGACCTCTAGGGGAGGATACGCAGTATTTT. The chain is built from TRBV5-1 and TRBJ2-3; D assignment may be TRBD1 or TRBD2 (5 bases each). The germline V gene has CDR1 SGHRS and CDR2 YFSETQ. V lost 5 bases, J lost 6 bases, and 13 bases lay in between. The CDR3 consists of 13 residues.

This clonotype was detected many times. V and J are TRBV11-2 and TRBJ2-3, with D maybe TRBD1 (6 bases). This CDR3 comprises 14 residues. With 3 bases removed from V and 5 bases from J, the gap between germline ends came to 12 bases. CDR1 is SGHAT, CDR2 FQNNGV, per germline. The DNA of the CDR3 is TGTGCCAGCAGCTTGCTGGGGGCGGGAGATACGCAGTATTTT. Translated: CASSLLGAGDTQYF.

This clonotype was seen at least ten times. The chain combines TRBV7-9 with TRBJ1-1, with TRBD1 matching 7 bases. The V segment lost 1 base and the J segment 0 bases; nucleotides outside the gene matches: 11. CDR3 length equals 18 residues. Germline assignment: CDR1 SEHNR and CDR2 FQNEAQ (reference sequence). The CDR3, as DNA: TGTGCCAGCAGCTTAGGCCTAGTAGGGGGCGACCTGAACACTGAAGCTTTCTTT. Translation gives CASSLGLVGGDLNTEAFF.